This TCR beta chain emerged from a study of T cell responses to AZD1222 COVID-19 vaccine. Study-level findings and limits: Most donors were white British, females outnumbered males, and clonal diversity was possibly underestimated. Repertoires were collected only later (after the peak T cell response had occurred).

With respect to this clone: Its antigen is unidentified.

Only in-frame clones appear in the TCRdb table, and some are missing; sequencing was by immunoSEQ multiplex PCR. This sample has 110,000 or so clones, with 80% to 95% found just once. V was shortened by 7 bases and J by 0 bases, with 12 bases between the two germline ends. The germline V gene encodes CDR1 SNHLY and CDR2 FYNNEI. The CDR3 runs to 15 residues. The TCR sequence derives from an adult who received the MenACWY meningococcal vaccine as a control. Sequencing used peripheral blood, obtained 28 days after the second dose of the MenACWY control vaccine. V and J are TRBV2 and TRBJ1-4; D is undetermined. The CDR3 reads CASILSRTTNEKLFF. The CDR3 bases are TGTGCCAGCATTCTGAGCAGAACAACTAATGAAAAACTGTTTTTT.